This record looks at one T cell receptor (beta chain) sequence and its context. Here immunoSEQ multiplex PCR was the method, and the copy in TCRdb shows in-frame clones only, minus some. The sample contains roughly 77,000 clones, roughly 84% of which appear only once. The sample is drawn from a study of PD-L1 blockade in urothelial cancer. As for time point: pretreatment peripheral blood. In germline, CDR1 is SQVTM, CDR2 ANQGSEA. Trimming shortened V by 3 bases and J by 4 bases, and 10 bases separated the two germline ends. The CDR3 is 13 residues long. The chain joins TRBV29-1 to TRBJ2-4; the D gene is possibly TRBD2 (6 bases). The sequencing here drew on PBMCs, taken around atezolizumab (anti-PD-L1) treatment. The sequence was collected from a woman aged 70-85 years with urothelial cancer. The CDR3 region is CSVEPSAKNIQYF. CDR3 nucleotides: TGCAGCGTTGAGCCTAGCGCTAAAAACATTCAGTACTTC.